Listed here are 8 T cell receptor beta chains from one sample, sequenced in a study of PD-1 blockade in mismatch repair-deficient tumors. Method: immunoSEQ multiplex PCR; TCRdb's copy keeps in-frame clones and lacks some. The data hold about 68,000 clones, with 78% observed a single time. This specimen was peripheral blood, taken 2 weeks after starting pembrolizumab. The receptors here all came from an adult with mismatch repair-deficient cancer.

CDR3: CASSLSSLGRREQYF. In DNA form, the CDR3 reads TGTGCCAGCAGTTTATCATCCCTTGGAAGGCGCGAGCAGTACTTC. The gene calls are TRBV27 and TRBJ2-7; the D is unclear. Germline V CDR1 and CDR2: MNHEY, SMNVEV (reference sequence). The CDR3 spans 15 residues. V gave up 0 bases and J gave up 6 bases, with 15 bases separating them.

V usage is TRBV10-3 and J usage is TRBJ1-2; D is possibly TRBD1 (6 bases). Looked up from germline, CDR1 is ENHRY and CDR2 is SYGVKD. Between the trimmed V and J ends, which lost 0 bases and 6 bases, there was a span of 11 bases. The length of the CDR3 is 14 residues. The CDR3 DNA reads TGTGCCATCAGTGAGTCAAGACAGGAGAATGGCTACACCTTC. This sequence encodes CAISESRQENGYTF.

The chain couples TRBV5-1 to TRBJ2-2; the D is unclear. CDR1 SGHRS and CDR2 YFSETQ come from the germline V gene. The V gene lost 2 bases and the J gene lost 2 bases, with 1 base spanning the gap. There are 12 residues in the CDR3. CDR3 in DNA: TGCGCCAGCAGCTTAAACACCGGGGAGCTGTTTTTT. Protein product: CASSLNTGELFF.

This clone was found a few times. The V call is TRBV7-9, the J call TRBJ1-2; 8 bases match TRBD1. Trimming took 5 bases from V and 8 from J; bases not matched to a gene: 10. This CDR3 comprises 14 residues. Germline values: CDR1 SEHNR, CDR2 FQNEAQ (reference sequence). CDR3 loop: CASSPAQGARGYTF. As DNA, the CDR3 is TGTGCCAGCAGCCCCGCGCAGGGGGCGCGAGGCTACACCTTC.

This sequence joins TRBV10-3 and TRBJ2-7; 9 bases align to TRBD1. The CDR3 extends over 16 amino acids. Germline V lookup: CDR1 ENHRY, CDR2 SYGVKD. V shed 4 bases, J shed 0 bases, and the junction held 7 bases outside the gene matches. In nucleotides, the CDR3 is TGTGCCATCAGTGTCCCAGGACAGGGGAGCTCCTACGAGCAGTACTTC. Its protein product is CAISVPGQGSSYEQYF.

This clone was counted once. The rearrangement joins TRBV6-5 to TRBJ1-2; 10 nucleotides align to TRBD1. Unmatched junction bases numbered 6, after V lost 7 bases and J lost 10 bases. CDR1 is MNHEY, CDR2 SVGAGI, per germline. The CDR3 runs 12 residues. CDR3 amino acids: CASTRDRGIYTF. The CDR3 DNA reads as TGTGCCAGCACTCGGGACAGGGGTATCTACACCTTC.

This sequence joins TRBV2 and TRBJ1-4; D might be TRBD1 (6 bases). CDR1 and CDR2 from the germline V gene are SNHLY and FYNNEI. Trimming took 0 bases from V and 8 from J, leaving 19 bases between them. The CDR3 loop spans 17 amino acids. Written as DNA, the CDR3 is TGTGCCAGCAGTGAAGCTCAACGGGGGGGGCTCGGGGAAAAACTGTTTTTT. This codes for CASSEAQRGGLGEKLFF.

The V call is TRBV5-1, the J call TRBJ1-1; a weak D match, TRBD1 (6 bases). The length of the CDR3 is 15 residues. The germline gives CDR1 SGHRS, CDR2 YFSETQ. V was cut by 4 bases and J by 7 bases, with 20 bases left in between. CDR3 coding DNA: TGCGCCAGCAGCCGCCGCACAGGGAAAGGGGATGAAGCTTTCTTT. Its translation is CASSRRTGKGDEAFF.